These 13 T cell receptor beta chains originate from one sample sequenced in a study of Ad26.COV2.S vaccination and SARS-CoV-2 variants. The repertoire was sequenced with immunoSEQ multiplex PCR; TCRdb's copy has only in-frame clones and lacks some. This table holds tens of thousands of clones, 82% found once. Here the sequenced sample was peripheral blood, taken after recovery from COVID-19. These receptor sequences come from a human donor who had recovered from COVID-19.

V usage is TRBV2 and J usage is TRBJ2-1, with TRBD2 as a possible D gene (5 bases). Trimming cost V 3 bases and J 10 bases, with 13 bases left between them. Per the germline V gene, CDR1 is SNHLY and CDR2 is FYNNEI. The CDR3 has 13 amino acids. The CDR3 DNA is TGTGCCAGCAGTGAGGGCGGAGGCAGGGAGCAGTTCTTC. It translates to CASSEGGGREQFF.

The chain combines TRBV28 with TRBJ2-5, with TRBD1 as a possible D gene (6 bases). V dropped 1 base and J dropped 4 bases, with 10 bases sitting between them. The CDR3 is 14 residues long. In germline, CDR1 is MDHEN, CDR2 SYDVKM. CDR3 amino acids: CASSLYQGRETQYF. CDR3 in DNA: TGTGCCAGCAGTTTATATCAGGGGAGAGAGACCCAGTACTTC.

This sequence joins TRBV7-9 and TRBJ2-5; D may be TRBD2 (6 bases). The V gene's germline CDR1 is SEHNR and CDR2 FQNEAQ (reference sequence). The CDR3 consists of 15 residues. Trimming stripped 4 bases from V and 5 bases from J, with 17 bases between. DNA for the CDR3: TGTGCCAGCAGCTCGAGGAGGGACCCTAGGGAGACCCAGTACTTC. Amino acids: CASSSRRDPRETQYF.

The V gene is TRBV27, the J gene TRBJ2-2; the D gene could be TRBD1 or TRBD2 (6 bases each). The germline V gene encodes CDR1 MNHEY and CDR2 SMNVEV (reference sequence). This CDR3 region has 13 residues. Between the trimmed V and J ends, which lost 3 bases and 8 bases, there was a span of 10 bases. The CDR3 loop is CASSFGGLGELFF. The CDR3 DNA reads as TGTGCCAGCAGTTTCGGGGGCTTGGGGGAGCTGTTTTTT.

This clone was picked up a small number of times. The chain couples TRBV6-5 to TRBJ1-4; D not certain. Germline CDR1 is MNHEY and CDR2 is SVGAGI. The CDR3 length is 13 residues. Trimming removed 0 bases at V and 8 bases at J, with 7 bases between. CDR3 protein: CASSYSTGEKLFF. The CDR3 DNA reads TGTGCCAGCAGTTACTCGACGGGCGAAAAACTGTTTTTT.

The chain combines TRBV6-5 with TRBJ2-2; D unresolved. V shed 0 bases and J shed 7 bases, with 3 bases lying between them. The CDR3 is 12 residues long. The germline V gene has CDR1 MNHEY and CDR2 SVGAGI. The chain's CDR3 is CASSYSFGELFF. CDR3 in DNA: TGTGCCAGCAGTTACTCGTTCGGGGAGCTGTTTTTT.

The chain is built from TRBV5-1 and TRBJ1-4; maybe TRBD1 (6 bases). CDR3 length equals 13 residues. Germline CDR1 reads SGHRS; CDR2 reads YFSETQ. The V end was cut by 3 bases, the J end by 8 bases, with 11 bases between. For the CDR3, the DNA is TGCGCCAGCAGCTCACTTACAGGGGAAAAACTGTTTTTT. Its translation: CASSSLTGEKLFF.

The chain joins TRBV6-5 to TRBJ2-5; maybe TRBD1 (5 bases). CDR3 length: 16 amino acids. Germline V gene sequence: CDR1 MNHEY, CDR2 SVGAGI. Trimming pared 0 bases from V and 2 bases from J, leaving 13 bases between. CDR3 in DNA: TGTGCCAGCAGTTACTCCCTACGACAGCCTCAAGAGACCCAGTACTTC. Protein: CASSYSLRQPQETQYF.

The rearrangement joins TRBV28 to TRBJ2-7; the D is unclear. V was cut by 1 base and J by 3 bases, with 4 bases left in between. Germline V gene data show CDR1 as MDHEN and CDR2 as SYDVKM. The CDR3 has 12 amino acids. The CDR3 region is CASSLSHYEQYF. CDR3 DNA sequence: TGTGCCAGCAGTTTATCCCACTACGAGCAGTACTTC. Together with reference TRBV28 and TRBJ2-7, the CDR3 gives the full variable domain: DVKVTQSSRYLVKRTGEKVFLECVQDMDHENMFWYRQDPGLGLRLIYFSYDVKMKEKGDIPEGYSVSREKKERFSLILESASTNQTSMYLCASSLSHYEQYFGPGTRLTVT.

The V call is TRBV7-9, the J call TRBJ2-2; D gene uncertain. The CDR3 sequence is 12 residues long. Per the germline V gene, CDR1 is SEHNR and CDR2 is FQNEAQ (reference sequence). V gave up 6 bases and J gave up 6 bases, with 8 bases separating them. This CDR3 is CASSSIAGELFF. The CDR3 DNA sequence: TGTGCCAGCAGTTCGATTGCCGGGGAGCTGTTTTTT.

V and J are TRBV5-1 and TRBJ2-3; D may be TRBD1 or TRBD2 (5 bases each). V was pared by 3 bases and J by 5 bases, with 13 bases between. CDR1 and CDR2 (germline): SGHRS, YFSETQ. This CDR3 has 14 amino acids. The CDR3 loop reads CASSSGPEGDTQYF. The CDR3 DNA sequence: TGCGCCAGCAGCTCGGGACCTGAGGGAGATACGCAGTATTTT.

This clone is a singleton in its sample. This chain uses TRBV5-6 with TRBJ1-5, with D unresolved. CDR1 and CDR2 from the germline V gene are SGHDT and YYEEEE. Trimming cost V 4 bases and J 4 bases, with 9 bases left between them. The CDR3 has 13 amino acids. The CDR3 DNA follows: TGTGCCAGCAGCCCAAACCCGAATCAGCCCCAGCATTTT. Translation gives CASSPNPNQPQHF.

This clone has only one observation. This chain uses TRBV6-5 with TRBJ2-1; 10 nucleotides align to TRBD2. The V segment lost 8 bases and the J segment 4 bases; nucleotides outside the gene matches: 8. CDR1 and CDR2 (germline): MNHEY, SVGAGI. CDR3 length: 15 residues. CDR3 region: CASFQRGGAYNEQFF. The CDR3, as DNA: TGTGCCAGCTTCCAGCGGGGGGGCGCTTACAATGAGCAGTTCTTC.